The 10 T cell receptor beta chains listed next were all sequenced from one sample in a study of early T cells in non-severe SARS-CoV-2 infection. TCRdb recomputed calls from the 5' RACE reads with MiXCR, one row per CDR3 protein. Counted here are tens of thousands of distinct CDR3 sequences, about 15% occurring once; the ten biggest clones make up 4.5% to 7%. The sequenced sample was whole blood. The receptors were sampled from an adult who was a healthcare worker with PCR-confirmed SARS-CoV-2 infection or an uninfected control (not recorded which).

In this sample, this clonotype turned up many times. This sequence joins TRBV2 and TRBJ2-1; no definite D call. This CDR3 comprises 11 residues. Germline V gives CDR1 SNHLY, CDR2 FYNNEI. Trimming took off 3 bases at V and 8 bases at J, with 5 bases between the two ends. CDR3 sequence (DNA): TGTGCCAGCAGTGACGTGGATGAGCAGTTCTTC. Translating it yields CASSDVDEQFF.

This clonotype was seen a handful of times. CDR3 in amino acids: CASSQNSAGPFSEKLFF. CDR3 nucleotide sequence: TGTGCCAGCAGCCAGAACAGCGCCGGGCCTTTTAGTGAAAAACTGTTTTTT. The chain uses TRBV7-9 and TRBJ1-4; D is undetermined. CDR1 SEHNR and CDR2 FQNEAQ come from the germline V gene (reference sequence). CDR3 length equals 17 residues. V shed 5 bases and J shed 7 bases, with 23 bases lying between them.

In this sample, this clonotype turned up many times. The V and J genes are TRBV6-6 and TRBJ2-1, with 9 bases that match TRBD2. The CDR3 sequence is 15 residues long. Germline CDR1 and CDR2: MNHNY and SVGAGI (reference sequence). Unmatched junction bases numbered 2, after V lost 0 bases and J lost 5 bases. The CDR3 protein is CASSYSTSGDNEQFF. The CDR3 DNA sequence: TGTGCCAGCAGTTACTCGACTAGCGGAGACAATGAGCAGTTCTTC.

This clonotype was seen more than once but under ten times. The chain links TRBV10-1 to TRBJ1-1; D is uncertain. V was clipped by 8 bases and J by 0 bases, with 10 bases between them. The CDR3 sequence is 13 residues long. Germline values: CDR1 WNHNN, CDR2 SYGVQD (reference sequence). The CDR3 protein is CASQMGMNTEAFF. The CDR3 nucleotides are TGCGCCAGCCAGATGGGGATGAACACTGAAGCTTTCTTT.

Only a few counts were recorded for this clonotype. For the CDR3, the DNA is TGCAGTGCTAGAGAAGCGGTCACAGATACGCAGTATTTT. As protein: CSAREAVTDTQYF. V is TRBV20-1 and J is TRBJ2-3; D may be TRBD2 (5 bases). Looked up from germline, CDR1 is DFQATT and CDR2 is SNEGSKA (reference sequence). The CDR3 runs to 13 residues. Trimming shortened V by 0 bases and J by 2 bases, and 6 bases separated the two germline ends.

This clonotype appeared a few times. The genes are TRBV28 and TRBJ1-2; D is uncertain. Looked up from germline, CDR1 is MDHEN and CDR2 is SYDVKM. This CDR3 comprises 12 residues. The V end lost 6 bases, the J end lost 3 bases, and 8 bases lay between the germline ends. The CDR3 spells CASRGSDYGYTF. CDR3 coding DNA: TGTGCCAGCAGGGGGTCCGACTATGGCTACACCTTC.

In its sample, this clonotype was seen many times. V is TRBV12-3 or TRBV12-4 and J is TRBJ1-2, with D uncertain. V was cut by 5 bases and J by 5 bases, with 18 bases left in between. CDR3 size: 15 residues. For the CDR3, the DNA is TGTGCCAGCAGTGGCGGATTTGGCGTGACGTATGGCTACACCTTC. Its translation is CASSGGFGVTYGYTF.

The table lists this clonotype with many counts. The V call is TRBV20-1, the J call TRBJ1-1, with TRBD1 as a possible D gene (6 bases). Germline V gives CDR1 DFQATT, CDR2 SNEGSKA (reference sequence). The CDR3 length is 12 residues. The V end was cut by 5 bases, the J end by 11 bases, with 18 bases between. The CDR3 protein is CSAYPYPGVAFF. The CDR3 nucleotides are TGCAGTGCTTATCCATACCCAGGGGTCGCTTTCTTT.

This chain uses TRBV4-1 with TRBJ2-7; possible D gene TRBD1, 5 bases. The CDR3 loop spans 14 amino acids. Between the trimmed V and J ends, which lost 4 bases and 3 bases, there was a span of 13 bases. Germline loops: CDR1 MGHRA, CDR2 YSYEKL. The CDR3 bases are TGCGCCAGCAGCCGCGCAGGGCCCGTCTACGAGCAGTACTTC. Translating gives CASSRAGPVYEQYF.

This clonotype was observed a few times. This chain uses TRBV5-1 with TRBJ2-3; the D is unclear. V lost 6 bases and J lost 4, with 6 bases in between. The CDR3 has 11 residues. Germline V gene sequence: CDR1 SGHRS, CDR2 YFSETQ. The CDR3: CASKRADTQYF. For the CDR3, the DNA is TGCGCCAGCAAAAGGGCAGATACGCAGTATTTT.